The sequence of this TCR beta chain was determined in a study of CD8 T cells in Susac syndrome. General study points: Acknowledgment was made by the study that its TCR sequencing and HLA analysis involved a relatively small number of individuals.

A note on this clonotype: What it recognizes is unknown.

An input of about 0.5 to 1 ug of RNA was subjected to reverse transcription using random hexamers. The amplification used immunoSEQ multiplex PCR on TCR beta CDR3; it spanned 54 Vbeta and 13 Jbeta. Using its own MiXCR run on the immunoSEQ multiplex PCR reads, TCRdb lists one record per CDR3 protein. Of fewer than 65,000 distinct CDR3 sequences in the sample, more than 80% were seen once. TCR beta sequences were obtained from blood CD8+ and CD4+ T cells. Negative isolation was used for CD8+ and CD4+ T cells and FACS enrichment for TEMRA cells. Germline V gene data show CDR1 as LGHDT and CDR2 as YNNKEL (reference sequence). CDR3 length: 16 residues. V was pared by 0 bases and J by 3 bases, with 11 bases between.

Sequenced: CD8+ T cells from PBMCs. This chain uses TRBV3-1 with TRBJ2-2; D gene uncertain. The receptor was derived from a human donor in good health. The CDR3 loop reads CASSQDPDWYTGELFF. The CDR3 coding sequence is TGTGCCAGCAGCCAAGATCCTGACTGGTACACCGGGGAGCTGTTTTTT.